Below, 20 T cell receptor beta chains from the same sample are listed, as sequenced in a study of technical replicates of blood from a handful of donors. Assay used: immunoSEQ multiplex PCR; TCRdb lists only in-frame clones, some missing. The sample has roughly 14,000 clones; approximately 90% are singletons. Sequenced material: PBMCs. Receptors were obtained from a human donor in good health.

The chain carries TRBV27 and TRBJ2-5, with TRBD1 matching over 9 bases. This CDR3 spans 15 amino acids. With V trimmed by 4 bases and J by 6 bases, 9 bases remained unmatched. Per germline, CDR1 MNHEY and CDR2 SMNVEV (reference sequence). CDR3 nucleotide sequence: TGTGCCAGCAGTTCACAGACAGGGGGGCCGAAGACCCAGTACTTC. Translated: CASSSQTGGPKTQYF.

This clone was recorded a few times. CDR3 nucleotide sequence: TGTGCCAGCATGAAGGGACAGGGGGCGGGTTCTGGAAACACCATATATTTT. Its translation: CASMKGQGAGSGNTIYF. V gene TRBV2 combines with J gene TRBJ1-3; 12 bases are shared with TRBD1. The junction had 8 bases not matched to a gene; V was cut back by 7 bases and J by 1 base. Germline V lookup: CDR1 SNHLY, CDR2 FYNNEI. This CDR3 contains 17 residues.

The chain carries TRBV29-1 and TRBJ2-1, with no clear D. The CDR3 is 16 amino acids. V dropped 6 bases and J dropped 0 bases, with 18 bases sitting between them. Per the germline V gene, CDR1 is SQVTM and CDR2 is ANQGSEA. CDR3: CSVPAARSSSYNEQFF. The CDR3 DNA reads as TGCAGCGTCCCCGCGGCCCGGTCGAGCTCCTACAATGAGCAGTTCTTC.

J is TRBJ2-7 and V is TRBV27; D is undetermined. This CDR3 has 14 amino acids. The V gene's germline CDR1 is MNHEY and CDR2 SMNVEV (reference sequence). The germline V and J ends were trimmed by 2 bases and 0 bases, with 8 bases remaining between them. CDR3 DNA sequence: TGTGCCAGCAGTTTACTCCGCGACTCCTACGAGCAGTACTTC. Encoded protein: CASSLLRDSYEQYF.

This chain uses TRBV5-1 with TRBJ2-7, with D possibly matching TRBD1 (5 bases). V lost 0 bases and J lost 4, with 23 bases in between. Looked up from germline, CDR1 is SGHRS and CDR2 is YFSETQ. The CDR3 runs to 18 residues. The CDR3 coding sequence is TGCGCCAGCAGCTTGGCAGGGTCCGGAGCTACTGAGGTGTACGAGCAGTACTTC. It specifies CASSLAGSGATEVYEQYF.

The chain combines TRBV4-1 with TRBJ2-6, with 9 bases lining up with TRBD2. CDR3 length: 18 residues. The V gene's germline CDR1 is MGHRA and CDR2 YSYEKL. After removal of 0 bases from V and 2 bases from J, the junction contained 5 bases not matched to a gene. CDR3 in DNA: TGCGCCAGCAGCCAAGACTCGGGACTAGCCGCTGGGGCCAACGTCCTGACTTTC. Encoded protein: CASSQDSGLAAGANVLTF.

The gene calls are TRBV5-1 and TRBJ2-5, with D tentatively TRBD2 (6 bases). The CDR3 totals 14 residues. Germline V gives CDR1 SGHRS, CDR2 YFSETQ. The V gene lost 4 bases and the J gene lost 1 base, with 11 bases spanning the gap. As DNA, the CDR3 is TGCGCCAGCAGCATTCTAGCGACCCAAGAGACCCAGTACTTC. The encoded protein is CASSILATQETQYF.

The rearrangement joins TRBV9 to TRBJ2-5, with D unclear. There are 13 residues in the CDR3. The V and J ends lost 0 bases and 5 bases respectively, with 8 bases between them. Germline V lookup: CDR1 SGDLS, CDR2 YYNGEE. The CDR3 sequence is CASSVVPGETQYF. For the CDR3, the DNA is TGTGCCAGCAGCGTAGTCCCCGGGGAGACCCAGTACTTC. Based on the CDR3 plus reference TRBV9 and TRBJ2-5, the full variable domain is DSGVTQTPKHLITATGQRVTLRCSPRSGDLSVYWYQQSLDQGLQFLIQYYNGEERAKGNILERFSAQQFPDLHSELNLSSLELGDSALYFCASSVVPGETQYFGPGTRLLVL.

The chain recombines TRBV7-6 with TRBJ2-3; a weak D match, TRBD2 (6 bases). The germline V gene has CDR1 SGHVS and CDR2 FNYEAQ. This CDR3 has 16 amino acids. V gave up 1 base and J gave up 0 bases, with 11 bases separating them. The CDR3 reads CASSLEYGTSTDTQYF. CDR3 DNA: TGTGCCAGCAGCTTAGAATACGGGACTAGCACAGATACGCAGTATTTT.

The rearrangement joins TRBV28 to TRBJ1-3, with 8 positions matching TRBD1. The trim removed 2 bases at V and 3 bases at J, leaving 6 bases unmatched. Germline CDR1 is MDHEN and CDR2 is SYDVKM. This CDR3 region has 16 residues. CDR3 in DNA: TGTGCCAGCAGTTTAGAGCAGGGGGCAGGTGGAAACACCATATATTTT. Translation: CASSLEQGAGGNTIYF.

The gene calls are TRBV6-1 and TRBJ2-7, with D possibly matching TRBD1 (6 bases). Germline CDR1 MNHNS, CDR2 SASEGT. This CDR3 spans 13 amino acids. Deletions cut 4 bases from V and 2 bases from J, with 9 bases between. CDR3 sequence reads: CASSVGTTYEQYF. CDR3 nucleotides: TGTGCCAGCAGTGTCGGGACAACCTACGAGCAGTACTTC.

The V gene is TRBV27, the J gene TRBJ2-7, with 9 bases aligning to TRBD2. V shed 6 bases, J shed 6 bases, and the junction held 6 bases outside the gene matches. Germline lookup yields CDR1 MNHEY and CDR2 SMNVEV (reference sequence). CDR3 length: 13 residues. CDR3 residues: CASRPAGGREQYF. Here the CDR3 DNA reads TGTGCCAGCAGACCCGCGGGGGGGCGCGAGCAGTACTTC.

This chain connects TRBV7-6 to TRBJ2-1, with D uncertain. Trimming stripped 1 base from V and 8 bases from J, with 15 bases between. Germline CDR1 and CDR2: SGHVS and FNYEAQ. The CDR3 has 15 residues. The CDR3 sequence is CASSLESSFGYEQFF. The CDR3 DNA reads as TGTGCCAGCAGCTTAGAATCGTCGTTTGGCTATGAGCAGTTCTTC.

The rearrangement joins TRBV27 to TRBJ2-7; possible D gene TRBD1, 6 bases. Germline loops: CDR1 MNHEY, CDR2 SMNVEV (reference sequence). The CDR3 loop spans 13 amino acids. V shed 5 bases and J shed 2 bases, with 10 bases lying between them. The CDR3 loop is CASSLTGTYEQYF. The CDR3 coding sequence is TGTGCCAGCAGTCTGACAGGCACCTACGAGCAGTACTTC.

The chain employs TRBV4-1 and TRBJ2-1; TRBD2 matches at 9 bases. This CDR3 comprises 16 residues. Germline lookup yields CDR1 MGHRA and CDR2 YSYEKL. Losses at the gene ends were 0 bases for V and 3 bases for J; bases not matched to a gene: 3. The CDR3 DNA reads TGCGCCAGCAGCCAAGATAATAGCGGGGGCTACAATGAGCAGTTCTTC. Translating it yields CASSQDNSGGYNEQFF.

The gene calls are TRBV6-6 and TRBJ1-1; D is uncertain. Germline CDR1 reads MNHNY; CDR2 reads SVGAGI (reference sequence). With 6 bases removed from V and 10 bases from J, the gap between germline ends came to 12 bases. This CDR3 has 11 amino acids. The CDR3 protein is CASSVVGRAFF. CDR3 nucleotides: TGTGCCAGCAGCGTAGTGGGGAGAGCTTTCTTT.

The genes are TRBV4-1 and TRBJ1-3; 9 nucleotides align to TRBD1. V lost 0 bases, J lost 6 bases, and 3 bases stayed unmatched. The germline CDR1 and CDR2 sequences are MGHRA and YSYEKL. The CDR3 length is 15 residues. The CDR3 coding sequence is TGCGCCAGCAGCCAAGAAAGGACAGGGGAAAACACCATATATTTT. Translation: CASSQERTGENTIYF.

The chain uses TRBV28 and TRBJ2-3; TRBD2 agrees at 10 bases. The CDR3 consists of 15 residues. Trimming removed 6 bases from V and 7 bases from J; junction bases left unmatched: 10. From germline, CDR1 is MDHEN and CDR2 SYDVKM. CDR3: CASSPLAGALNTQYF. The CDR3 nucleotides are TGTGCCAGCAGCCCGCTAGCGGGAGCCCTCAATACGCAGTATTTT. Combining the CDR3 with reference TRBV28 and TRBJ2-3 gives the whole variable domain DVKVTQSSRYLVKRTGEKVFLECVQDMDHENMFWYRQDPGLGLRLIYFSYDVKMKEKGDIPEGYSVSREKKERFSLILESASTNQTSMYLCASSPLAGALNTQYFGPGTRLTVL.

The rearrangement uses TRBV18 and TRBJ1-5; possible D gene TRBD1, 6 bases. The CDR3 runs to 14 residues. Germline lookup yields CDR1 KGHSH and CDR2 LQKENI. Between the trimmed V and J ends, which lost 3 bases and 5 bases, there was a span of 11 bases. CDR3 sequence reads: CASSPTGRDQPQHF. CDR3 nucleotides: TGTGCCAGCTCACCTACAGGGAGGGATCAGCCCCAGCATTTT.

The chain couples TRBV27 to TRBJ2-7; 10 nucleotides match TRBD1. With V trimmed by 3 bases and J by 4 bases, 6 bases remained unmatched. The CDR3 has 15 amino acids. Per germline, CDR1 MNHEY and CDR2 SMNVEV (reference sequence). This chain's CDR3 is CASSFVTGGKYEQYF. CDR3 in DNA: TGTGCCAGCAGTTTCGTGACAGGGGGCAAATACGAGCAGTACTTC.